Below are 20 T cell receptor beta chains sequenced from a single sample in a study of OX40 agonist ivuxolimab in advanced cancers. Only in-frame clones appear in the TCRdb table, and some are missing; sequencing was by immunoSEQ multiplex PCR. The sample holds 40,000 to 45,000 clones, 82% seen once. This specimen was CD4+ or CD8+ T cells sorted from blood, taken in a trial of the OX40 agonist ivuxolimab. These receptors all come from an adult with an advanced solid tumor such as melanoma, head and neck, liver or kidney cancer.

The V and J genes are TRBV5-5 and TRBJ2-7, with TRBD1 matching 10 bases. The V gene end was trimmed by 0 bases and the J gene end by 4 bases; junction bases not matched to a gene: 4. Germline CDR1 reads SGHKS; CDR2 reads YYEKEE (reference sequence). The CDR3 covers 15 residues. The CDR3 DNA follows: TGTGCCAGCAGCTTGGGGCCGGGACAGGGGTACGAGCAGTACTTC. Its translation is CASSLGPGQGYEQYF.

This chain links TRBV7-6 with TRBJ2-1; 12 bases align to TRBD2. The germline CDR1 and CDR2 sequences are SGHVS and FNYEAQ. With V trimmed by 5 bases and J by 8 bases, 13 bases remained unmatched. This CDR3 region has 17 residues. The DNA for the CDR3 is TGTGCCAGCAGCAGACGACTAGCGGGAGACGGTGGCGATGAGCAGTTCTTC. This translates into CASSRRLAGDGGDEQFF.

The rearrangement joins TRBV15 to TRBJ1-4, with unresolved D. The CDR3 consists of 15 residues. Germline assignment: CDR1 LNHNV and CDR2 YYDKDF (reference sequence). V dropped 8 bases and J dropped 4 bases, with 17 bases sitting between them. CDR3 amino acids: CATRSLPRNNEKLFF. Here the CDR3 DNA reads TGTGCCACCCGCTCCCTCCCCCGGAATAATGAAAAACTGTTTTTT.

V gene TRBV7-6 combines with J gene TRBJ1-4; TRBD1 matches 7 bases. The V gene end was trimmed by 5 bases and the J gene end by 8 bases; junction bases not matched to a gene: 8. The CDR3 is 14 residues long. Germline V gene lookup returns CDR1 SGHVS and CDR2 FNYEAQ. Written as DNA, the CDR3 is TGTGCCAGCAGCAGCCGACAGGGAGAGGAAAAACTGTTTTTT. This sequence encodes CASSSRQGEEKLFF.

J is TRBJ2-7 and V is TRBV27, with D unresolved. Germline V gene data show CDR1 as MNHEY and CDR2 as SMNVEV (reference sequence). Deletions cut 1 base from V and 6 bases from J, with 4 bases between. This CDR3 contains 11 residues. The CDR3 loop is CASSLWGEQYF. In DNA, the CDR3 is TGTGCCAGCAGTTTATGGGGCGAGCAGTACTTC.

This clone has only a few counts. The chain employs TRBV28 and TRBJ1-1, with D possibly TRBD1 on 5 matching bases. Between the trimmed V and J ends, which lost 4 bases and 5 bases, there was a span of 14 bases. Germline CDR1 MDHEN, CDR2 SYDVKM. CDR3 length: 14 amino acids. CDR3 DNA: TGTGCCAGCAGTTCCCGGGGCGTCAGGACTGAAGCTTTCTTT. This codes for CASSSRGVRTEAFF.

This chain links TRBV14 with TRBJ2-2, with 7 bases identical to TRBD1. This CDR3 comprises 15 residues. V was pared by 6 bases and J by 5 bases, with 9 bases of the junction left unmatched. Germline V lookup: CDR1 SGHDN, CDR2 FVKESK. The DNA for the CDR3 is TGTGCCAGCAGTACTCAGGGACAGTGGACCGGGGAGCTGTTTTTT. It encodes CASSTQGQWTGELFF.

This clone has only one observation. CDR3 loop: CASTSSTVPWDSPLHF. As DNA, the CDR3 is TGTGCCAGTACTTCTTCGACAGTCCCCTGGGATTCACCCCTCCACTTT. The chain joins TRBV19 to TRBJ1-6; maybe TRBD1 (5 bases). The CDR3 loop spans 16 amino acids. V was trimmed by 7 bases and J by 8 bases, leaving 21 bases between them. Germline loops: CDR1 LNHDA, CDR2 SQIVND (reference sequence).

The chain carries TRBV2 and TRBJ2-1; 11 bases line up with TRBD2. Per germline, CDR1 SNHLY and CDR2 FYNNEI. The length of the CDR3 is 16 residues. The junction had 3 bases not matched to a gene; V was cut back by 1 base and J by 4 bases. CDR3 in amino acids: CASSEVVAGGYNEQFF. The DNA for the CDR3 is TGTGCCAGCAGTGAAGTGGTAGCGGGGGGGTACAATGAGCAGTTCTTC.

This clone was counted a few times. CDR3 residues: CASSQWQGPSEKLFF. The CDR3 DNA reads as TGCGCCAGCAGCCAATGGCAGGGGCCGAGTGAAAAACTGTTTTTT. V gene TRBV4-3 combines with J gene TRBJ1-4, with D possibly matching TRBD1 (6 bases). V lost 2 bases and J 7 bases, leaving 14 bases between the germline ends. CDR1 LGHNA and CDR2 YSLEER come from the germline V gene. The CDR3 covers 15 residues.

The chain recombines TRBV7-8 with TRBJ1-1, with D possibly matching TRBD1 (6 bases). V lost 5 bases and J lost 0, with 13 bases in between. CDR3 length: 15 amino acids. Germline V gives CDR1 SGHVS, CDR2 FQNEAQ. The CDR3 reads CASSTRTELNTEAFF. The CDR3 DNA reads as TGTGCCAGCAGCACCCGGACAGAGTTGAACACTGAAGCTTTCTTT.

The chain uses TRBV2 and TRBJ1-1; D is possibly TRBD1 (5 bases). This CDR3 has 15 residues. The V end lost 4 bases, the J end lost 0 bases, and 12 bases lay between the germline ends. Germline lookup yields CDR1 SNHLY and CDR2 FYNNEI. In nucleotides, the CDR3 is TGTGCCAGCAGTGCCTACAGGATGATGAACACTGAAGCTTTCTTT. Protein sequence: CASSAYRMMNTEAFF.

This chain connects TRBV7-2 to TRBJ1-2; D perhaps matches TRBD1 (5 bases). The CDR3 consists of 13 residues. Trimming pared 0 bases from V and 5 bases from J, leaving 7 bases between. Germline CDR1 is SGHTA and CDR2 is FQGNSA. This CDR3 reads CASSLAGVYGYTF. CDR3 DNA sequence: TGTGCCAGCAGCTTAGCGGGGGTATATGGCTACACCTTC. Drawing the rest from reference TRBV7-2 and TRBJ1-2, the complete variable domain is GAGVSQSPSNKVTEKGKDVELRCDPISGHTALYWYRQSLGQGLEFLIYFQGNSAPDKSGLPSDRFSAERTGGSVSTLTIQRTQQEDSAVYLCASSLAGVYGYTFGSGTRLTVV.

J is TRBJ2-2 and V is TRBV6-5, with 10 bases matching TRBD2. With V trimmed by 5 bases and J by 6 bases, 6 bases remained unmatched. CDR1 and CDR2 (germline): MNHEY, SVGAGI. The CDR3 spans 15 residues. The CDR3 loop reads CASSRSGGASGELFF. CDR3 sequence (DNA): TGTGCCAGCAGTCGGAGCGGGGGGGCCTCCGGGGAGCTGTTTTTT.

The V call is TRBV7-2, the J call TRBJ1-2; TRBD1 is a possible D gene (6 bases). The V and J ends lost 6 bases and 8 bases respectively, with 19 bases between them. This CDR3 has 14 residues. Germline-derived CDR1 and CDR2 are SGHTA and FQGNSA. In DNA, the CDR3 is TGTGCCAGCAGTCATGGACAGACTGGCCGCGGCTACACCTTC. Residues: CASSHGQTGRGYTF.

The CDR3 coding sequence is TGTGCCAGCAGCTCAACCCCCACTGGGACAGGGGGTGGGAACATTCAGTACTTC. This codes for CASSSTPTGTGGGNIQYF. This sequence joins TRBV7-9 and TRBJ2-4, with 11 bases identical to TRBD1. CDR1 is SEHNR and CDR2 is FQNEAQ in the germline V gene (reference sequence). V was pared by 4 bases and J by 7 bases, with 15 bases of the junction left unmatched. The CDR3 sequence is 18 residues long.

The chain employs TRBV30 and TRBJ1-5, with unresolved D. The V end was cut by 0 bases, the J end by 9 bases, with 9 bases between. The CDR3 contains 12 residues. The germline CDR1 and CDR2 sequences are GTSNPN and SVGIG (reference sequence). For the CDR3, the DNA is TGTGCCTGGAGTGTACTCTCCCGGCCCCAGCATTTT. As protein: CAWSVLSRPQHF.

This chain joins TRBV27 and TRBJ2-7; 8 bases agree with TRBD1. V was pared by 5 bases and J by 3 bases, with 6 bases of the junction left unmatched. The CDR3 runs 14 residues. The germline V gene encodes CDR1 MNHEY and CDR2 SMNVEV (reference sequence). The CDR3 here is CASSPQGANYEQYF. CDR3 nucleotide sequence: TGTGCCAGCAGTCCCCAGGGGGCAAACTACGAGCAGTACTTC.

This clone was found a few times. The rearrangement links TRBV11-2 to TRBJ2-1, with unresolved D. Trimming shortened V by 1 base and J by 4 bases, and 5 bases separated the two germline ends. Germline V lookup: CDR1 SGHAT, CDR2 FQNNGV. The CDR3 totals 13 residues. The CDR3 protein is CASSLVDYNEQFF. The DNA of the CDR3 is TGTGCCAGCAGCTTAGTTGATTACAATGAGCAGTTCTTC.

Regarding this clone: At one boundary the junction diverges from the germline segment, which might be a read error. The chain recombines TRBV7-7 with TRBJ1-3; D is uncertain. CDR1 is SSHAT and CDR2 is FNYEAQ in the germline V gene (reference sequence). The CDR3 runs 15 residues. CDR3 sequence (DNA): TGTGCTAGCAGCAGCGGGGTTCACTCTGGAAACACCATATATTTT. This gives the protein CASSSGVHSGNTIYF. The variable domain in full, with the rest retrieved from reference TRBV7-7 and TRBJ1-3, is GAGVSQSPRYKVTKRGQDVTLRCDPISSHATLYWYQQALGQGPEFLTYFNYEAQPDKSGLPSDRFSAERPEGSISTLTIQRTEQRDSAMYRCASSSGVHSGNTIYFGEGSWLTVV.